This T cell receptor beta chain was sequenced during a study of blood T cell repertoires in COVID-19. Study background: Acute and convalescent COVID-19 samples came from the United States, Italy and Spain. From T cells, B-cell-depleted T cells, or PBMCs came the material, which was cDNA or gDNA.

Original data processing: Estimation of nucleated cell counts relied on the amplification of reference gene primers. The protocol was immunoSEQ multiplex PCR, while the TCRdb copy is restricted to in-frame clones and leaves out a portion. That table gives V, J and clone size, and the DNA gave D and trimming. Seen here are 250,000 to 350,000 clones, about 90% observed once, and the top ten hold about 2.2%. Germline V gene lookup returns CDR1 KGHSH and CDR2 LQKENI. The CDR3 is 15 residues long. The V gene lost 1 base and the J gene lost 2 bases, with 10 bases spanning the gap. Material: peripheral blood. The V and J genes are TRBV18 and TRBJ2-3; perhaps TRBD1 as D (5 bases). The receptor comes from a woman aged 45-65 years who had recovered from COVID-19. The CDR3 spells CASSPQAGSTDTQYF. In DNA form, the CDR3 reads TGTGCCAGCTCACCACAGGCAGGGTCCACAGATACGCAGTATTTT.